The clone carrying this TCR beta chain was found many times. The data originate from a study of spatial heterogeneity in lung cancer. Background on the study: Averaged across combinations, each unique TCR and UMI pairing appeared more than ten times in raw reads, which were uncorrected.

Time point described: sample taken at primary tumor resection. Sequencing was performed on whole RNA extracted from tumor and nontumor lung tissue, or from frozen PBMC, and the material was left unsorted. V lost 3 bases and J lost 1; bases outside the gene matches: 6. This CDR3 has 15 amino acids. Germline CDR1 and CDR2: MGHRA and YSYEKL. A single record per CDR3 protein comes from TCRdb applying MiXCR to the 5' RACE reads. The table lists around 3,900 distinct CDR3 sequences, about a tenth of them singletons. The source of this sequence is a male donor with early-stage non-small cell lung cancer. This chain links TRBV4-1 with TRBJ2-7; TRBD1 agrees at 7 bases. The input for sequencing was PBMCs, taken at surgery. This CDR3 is CASSQSNRGSYEQYF. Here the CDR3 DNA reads TGCGCCAGCAGCCAGAGTAACAGGGGTTCCTACGAGCAGTACTTC.